What follows describes a single T cell receptor beta chain. The CDR3 covers 14 residues. With 6 bases clipped from V and 4 bases from J, the junction kept 7 bases outside the gene matches. CDR1 is SNHLY, CDR2 FYNNEI, per germline. In Seattle, patients joined the study during active infection and were tracked longitudinally. Original handling: Amplification of reference gene primers was used by the study to estimate nucleated cell counts. Data came from immunoSEQ multiplex PCR; TCRdb stores just in-frame clones and leaves some out. That table supplies the V and J calls and clone size; D and trimming were determined from the DNA. The sample includes roughly 350,000 clones, about nine tenths seen only once; the top ten take more than 5.5%. These data come from a study of blood T cell repertoires in COVID-19. On the study more broadly: The samples span acute and convalescent COVID-19 from the United States, Italy and Spain. Nucleic acid was either cDNA or gDNA, and it came from T cells, B-cell-depleted T cells, or PBMCs.

The sample taken for sequencing was peripheral blood. V usage is TRBV2 and J usage is TRBJ2-7; TRBD1 matches at 9 bases. This TCR came from a woman between 65 and 79 years old with COVID-19, enrolled during active disease. The CDR3 region has the DNA TGTGCCAGCAGATGGACAGGGGCCCAATACGAGCAGTACTTC. It encodes CASRWTGAQYEQYF.